This TCR beta chain derives from a study of radiation and T cells in renal cell carcinoma. Study-level points and caveats: In blood, top tumor clones expanded by 2 weeks, shrinking by 4.

Notes on this clone: Its target is not known.

V lost 4 bases, J lost 1 base, and 7 bases stayed unmatched. This CDR3 spans 15 amino acids. Germline CDR1 and CDR2: SNHLY and FYNNEI. Clones were read by immunoSEQ multiplex PCR, and TCRdb kept only the in-frame ones, dropping some. Among roughly 140,000 clones, approximately 86% were seen once, and the ten largest hold 10% to 15%. Specified time point: blood 2 weeks post-SBRT. Sample treatment: 15 Gy SBRT to primary tumor, nephrectomy 4 weeks later. The genes are TRBV2 and TRBJ2-7; 7 bases are a match to TRBD1. This receptor was taken from a woman in her forties or fifties with renal cell carcinoma. The sequences come from blood, collected from a patient whose treatment included radiotherapy and nephrectomy. The CDR3 nucleotides read TGTGCCAGCAGTGTAAGGGGGCAGAGTTCCTACGAGCAGTACTTC. Amino acids: CASSVRGQSSYEQYF.